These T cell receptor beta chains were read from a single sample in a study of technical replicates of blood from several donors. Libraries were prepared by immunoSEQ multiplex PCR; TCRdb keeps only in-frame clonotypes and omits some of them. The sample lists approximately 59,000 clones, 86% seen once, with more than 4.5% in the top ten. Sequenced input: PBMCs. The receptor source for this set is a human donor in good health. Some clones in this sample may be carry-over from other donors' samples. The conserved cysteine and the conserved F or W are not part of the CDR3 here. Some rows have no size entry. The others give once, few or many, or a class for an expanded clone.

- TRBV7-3 ASSKGILGSGELF
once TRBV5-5 ASSIGTSSEQY
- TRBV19 ASTPTEPANVLT
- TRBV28 ASSSGLSGRAYEQF
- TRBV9 ASSARDRSYEQY
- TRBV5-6 ASVRGTATDTQY
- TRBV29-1 SSLAGGPETQY
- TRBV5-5 ASSLKGWSGDSEQY
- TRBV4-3 ASSQESPYSGGDYNEQF
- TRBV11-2 ASSLRVSKQETQY
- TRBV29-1 SVESLYSDTEAF
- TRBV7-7 ASSSLAGLEQF
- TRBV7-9 ASSLGHGTGELF
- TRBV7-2 ASRPPGAGGLGTQY
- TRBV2 ASSQGAAGNTIY
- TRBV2 ARGGQGGEQY
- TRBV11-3 ASSTRVSTEAF
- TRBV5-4 ASSLGAGVGYGYT
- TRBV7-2 ASSLNQGVYNEQF
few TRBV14 ASSQDAGEAF
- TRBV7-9 ASSSPLGGRPGELF
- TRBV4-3 ASSKRTGVSTDTQY
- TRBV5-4 ASSLDWGGGREQY
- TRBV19 ASSIVSAGGPGTQY
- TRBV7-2 ASRNQGISPNSPLH
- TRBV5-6 ASSAIRVEISEQF
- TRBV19 ASSIGGTNLWSPLH
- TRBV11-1 ASSRTDTYEQY
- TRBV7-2 ASSPRQGPYGYT
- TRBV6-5 ASRRTAGGQETQY
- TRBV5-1 ASSQLTATYEQY
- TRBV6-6 ASSYWTLNYGYT
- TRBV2 ASRVLAGEANEQF
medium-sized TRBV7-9 ASTPGLAEYTDTQY
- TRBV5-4 ASSWDKNTEAF
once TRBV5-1 ASSDRAGSGELF
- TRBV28 ASSSPQGGQETQY
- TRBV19 ASTPSGLALSSETQY
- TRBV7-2 ASSQELGELF
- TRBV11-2 ASSNRAGGGEKLF
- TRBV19 ASSHRQGRVNTEAF
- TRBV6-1 ASSGDRAPENNQPQH
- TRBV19 ASSSDRSTANTEAF
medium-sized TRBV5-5 ASSKTIRDSNEKLF
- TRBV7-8 ASSPQSALAGGPVGEQF
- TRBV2 ASSEQAAGNSPLH